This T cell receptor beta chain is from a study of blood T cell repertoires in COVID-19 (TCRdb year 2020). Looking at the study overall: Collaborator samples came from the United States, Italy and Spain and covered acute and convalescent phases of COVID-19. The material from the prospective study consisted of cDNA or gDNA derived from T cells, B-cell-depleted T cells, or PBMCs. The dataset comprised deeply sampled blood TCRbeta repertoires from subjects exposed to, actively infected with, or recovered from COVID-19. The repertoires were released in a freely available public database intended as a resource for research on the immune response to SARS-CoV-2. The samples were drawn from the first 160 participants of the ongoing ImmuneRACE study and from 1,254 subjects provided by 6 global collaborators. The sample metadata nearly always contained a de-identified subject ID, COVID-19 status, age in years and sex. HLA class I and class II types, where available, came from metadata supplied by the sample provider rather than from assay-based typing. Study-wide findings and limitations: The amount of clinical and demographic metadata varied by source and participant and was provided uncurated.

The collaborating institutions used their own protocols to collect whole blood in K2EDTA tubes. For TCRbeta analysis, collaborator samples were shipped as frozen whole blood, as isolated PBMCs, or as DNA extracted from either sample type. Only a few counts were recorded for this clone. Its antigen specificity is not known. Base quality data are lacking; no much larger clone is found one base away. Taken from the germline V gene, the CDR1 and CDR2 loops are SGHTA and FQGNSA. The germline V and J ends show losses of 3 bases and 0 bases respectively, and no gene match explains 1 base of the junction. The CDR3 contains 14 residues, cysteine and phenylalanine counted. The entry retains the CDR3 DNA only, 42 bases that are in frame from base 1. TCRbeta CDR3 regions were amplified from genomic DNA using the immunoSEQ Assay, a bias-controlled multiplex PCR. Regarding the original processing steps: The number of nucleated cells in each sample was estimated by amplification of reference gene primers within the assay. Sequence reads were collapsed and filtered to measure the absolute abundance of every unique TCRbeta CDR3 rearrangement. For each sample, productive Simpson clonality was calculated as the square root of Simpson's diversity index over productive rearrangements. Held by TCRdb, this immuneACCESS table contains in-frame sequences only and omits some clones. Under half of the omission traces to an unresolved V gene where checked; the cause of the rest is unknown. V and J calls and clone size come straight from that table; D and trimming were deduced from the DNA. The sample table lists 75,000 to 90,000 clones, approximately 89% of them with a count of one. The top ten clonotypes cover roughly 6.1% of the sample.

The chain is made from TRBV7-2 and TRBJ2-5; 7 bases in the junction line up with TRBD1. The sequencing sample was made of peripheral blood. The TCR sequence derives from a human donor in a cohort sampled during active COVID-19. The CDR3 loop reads CASSLGQHQETQYF. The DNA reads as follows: TGTGCCAGCAGCTTGGGACAGCACCAAGAGACCCAGTACTTC.